This TCR beta chain comes out of a study of blood T cell repertoires in COVID-19. At the level of the study: Samples representing acute and convalescent COVID-19 were sourced from the United States, Italy and Spain. T cells, B-cell-depleted T cells, or PBMCs supplied cDNA or gDNA.

The V and J ends lost 3 bases and 7 bases, in that order; junction bases with no gene match: 7. The CDR3 contains 14 residues. Germline CDR1 and CDR2: DFQATT and SNEGSKA (reference sequence). Authors' data handling: It was from reference gene primer amplification that nucleated cell counts were estimated. Assay used: immunoSEQ multiplex PCR; TCRdb lists only in-frame clones, some missing. The V and J calls and clone size come from that table; D and trimming were worked out from the DNA. Of some 41,000 clones in the sample, about 88% are singletons; the top ten hold 10% to 15%. This clone was picked up one time.

The sequence came from a man in his fifties or sixties with active COVID-19. Sequenced material: peripheral blood. The chain links TRBV20-1 to TRBJ2-1; 9 bases are shared with TRBD2. DNA of the CDR3: TGCAGTGCTAGTAGTAGCGGGAGAGCAAATGAGCAGTTCTTC. Translation gives CSASSSGRANEQFF.